These 17 T cell receptor beta chains originate from one sample sequenced in a study of T cells in Graves' hyperthyroidism and ophthalmopathy. Template material for amplifying TCR beta CDR3 regions consisted of RNA transcripts. During a first-round RT-PCR of the TCR CDR3, the HTBI primer set was used. TCRdb processed the multiplex PCR reads anew with MiXCR; each CDR3 protein has one entry. Seen here are fewer than 700,000 distinct CDR3 sequences, 15% to 20% observed once, and the top ten hold 3.8%. The sequencing input was blood. The receptors come from a woman aged 25 to 45 with Graves' hyperthyroidism.

This clonotype occurred many times. J is TRBJ2-2 and V is TRBV11-3, with D unclear. The CDR3 has 13 amino acids. Germline V CDR1 and CDR2: SGHNT, YENEEA. V lost 1 base and J 5 bases, leaving 5 bases between the germline ends. The CDR3: CASSLVKTGELFF. The CDR3 DNA reads TGTGCCAGCAGCTTAGTTAAGACCGGGGAGCTGTTTTTT.

This clonotype showed up many times. The genes are TRBV2 and TRBJ1-2; perhaps TRBD1 as D (6 bases). The V and J ends lost 4 bases and 4 bases respectively, with 13 bases between them. CDR1 SNHLY and CDR2 FYNNEI come from the germline V gene. The CDR3 consists of 14 residues. Written as DNA, the CDR3 is TGTGCCAGCAGTGGTTCCACAGGGACCTATGGCTACACCTTC. Its protein is CASSGSTGTYGYTF.

The chain combines TRBV5-1 with TRBJ2-7, with 7 bases lining up with TRBD1. Unmatched junction bases numbered 8, after V lost 3 bases and J lost 5 bases. The CDR3 length is 14 residues. The germline CDR1 and CDR2 sequences are SGHRS and YFSETQ. The CDR3 sequence is CASSSTGNLDEQYF. CDR3 DNA: TGCGCCAGCAGCTCGACAGGGAATTTGGACGAGCAGTACTTC.

Notes on this clonotype: One end of the junction fails to match germline, which may point to a read error. The genes are TRBV9 and TRBJ1-4; 12 nucleotides line up with TRBD1. The CDR3 length is 17 residues. Looked up from germline, CDR1 is SGDLS and CDR2 is YYNGEE. CDR3 bases: TGTTCCAGCAGCGTCGGGACAGGGGGCTTGGGAAGTGAAAAACTGTTTTTT. Translated, it gives CSSSVGTGGLGSEKLFF.

This clonotype has a count of ten or more. V usage is TRBV28 and J usage is TRBJ1-2, with 7 bases that match TRBD1. In germline, CDR1 is MDHEN, CDR2 SYDVKM. CDR3 size: 15 residues. V shed 8 bases and J 3 bases; nucleotides not matched to a gene: 12. This CDR3 reads CASLTRDRYYYGYTF. The CDR3 DNA reads TGTGCCAGCTTAACCCGGGACAGATACTACTATGGCTACACCTTC.

This clonotype appeared a few times. The chain uses TRBV6-1 and TRBJ2-1; TRBD2 aligns across 9 bases. The CDR3 has 14 amino acids. The germline V gene encodes CDR1 MNHNS and CDR2 SASEGT. The V and J ends lost 9 bases and 6 bases, in that order; junction bases with no gene match: 9. CDR3 sequence: CASVKREARNEQFF. In DNA form, the CDR3 reads TGTGCCAGTGTTAAGCGGGAGGCGCGCAATGAGCAGTTCTTC.

The sample holds a few counts of this clonotype. The J gene is TRBJ2-7, the V gene TRBV6-2 or TRBV6-3; 9 bases agree with TRBD1. This CDR3 comprises 15 residues. Germline V lookup: CDR1 MNHEY, CDR2 SVGEGT. V dropped 10 bases and J dropped 2; count of bases not matched to a gene: 12. DNA of the CDR3: TGTGCCACCCAGATTGGGACAGGGACAACCTACGAGCAGTACTTC. This sequence encodes CATQIGTGTTYEQYF.

This chain joins TRBV12-3 or TRBV12-4 and TRBJ1-4; the match to TRBD1 covers 10 bases. J gave up 6 bases and V 5 bases, and 6 bases lay outside the gene matches. CDR3 length equals 15 residues. The CDR3 nucleotides are TGTGCCAGCAGTAGAACCGGGACAGGGGATGAAAAACTGTTTTTT. Translated, it gives CASSRTGTGDEKLFF.

The chain has TRBV4-1 and TRBJ2-3; 10 bases line up with TRBD2. The CDR3 runs 17 residues. Germline CDR1 reads MGHRA; CDR2 reads YSYEKL. After removal of 1 base from V and 1 base from J, the junction contained 5 bases not matched to a gene. DNA of the CDR3: TGCGCCAGCAGCCAAGGTGGGGGGACTAGCGGCACAGATACGCAGTATTTT. It codes for CASSQGGGTSGTDTQYF.

In its sample, this clonotype was seen a few times. CDR3 amino acids: CASSRRTIVLPRDTQYF. CDR3 nucleotide sequence: TGTGCCAGCAGCCGCAGGACAATCGTATTGCCCCGAGATACGCAGTATTTT. The J gene is TRBJ2-3, the V gene TRBV11-1, with a possible D match to TRBD1 (5 bases). Germline CDR1 and CDR2: SGHAT and FQDESV (reference sequence). The CDR3 length is 17 residues. V lost 5 bases and J lost 5, with 23 bases in between.

This clonotype was seen a handful of times. The V and J genes are TRBV15 and TRBJ2-5; D is unresolved. The CDR3 contains 15 residues. Between the trimmed V and J ends, which lost 0 bases and 1 base, there was a span of 9 bases. Germline CDR1 reads LNHNV; CDR2 reads YYDKDF (reference sequence). The DNA for the CDR3 is TGTGCCACCAGCAGAGACTGGGCTAGCCAAGAGACCCAGTACTTC. Its protein product is CATSRDWASQETQYF. The full variable domain, completed using reference TRBV15 and TRBJ2-5, is DAMVIQNPRYQVTQFGKPVTLSCSQTLNHNVMYWYQQKSSQAPKLLFHYYDKDFNNEADTPDNFQSRRPNTSFCFLDIRSPGLGDTAMYLCATSRDWASQETQYFGPGTRLLVL.

Only a few counts were recorded for this clonotype. The chain uses TRBV20-1 and TRBJ2-5, with TRBD2 matching 12 bases. Germline V gives CDR1 DFQATT, CDR2 SNEGSKA (reference sequence). Trimming cost V 6 bases and J 5 bases; bases outside gene matches: 1. CDR3 length: 12 amino acids. The CDR3 spells CSALAGGETQYF. CDR3 coding DNA: TGCAGTGCGCTAGCGGGAGGGGAGACCCAGTACTTC.

As to this clonotype: At one end, the junction sequence differs from germline, possibly due to a read error. The chain is built from TRBV6-2 or TRBV6-3 and TRBJ1-5, with D possibly TRBD1 on 6 matching bases. Germline CDR1 reads MNHEY; CDR2 reads SVGEGT. This CDR3 has 13 residues. The CDR3: CAGSSRGGQPQHF. The DNA of the CDR3 is TGTGCCGGCAGTTCCAGGGGAGGGCAGCCCCAGCATTTT.

This clonotype showed up many times. In DNA form, the CDR3 reads TGTGCCAGCAGTCCGTACACGGCGAGGGGTACCATATATTTT. Its translation: CASSPYTARGTIYF. The chain has TRBV28 and TRBJ1-3; TRBD1 is a possible D gene (5 bases). The CDR3 length is 14 residues. Trimming took off 5 bases at V and 10 bases at J, with 18 bases between the two ends. Germline CDR1 and CDR2: MDHEN and SYDVKM.

The CDR3 DNA reads TGTGCCTCCAATGGACTAGCGGGAGGTATTGGCAGCACAGATACGCAGTATTTT. It codes for CASNGLAGGIGSTDTQYF. This chain connects TRBV30 to TRBJ2-3, with 14 bases fitting TRBD2. From germline, CDR1 is GTSNPN and CDR2 SVGIG (reference sequence). The CDR3 has 18 amino acids. J was trimmed by 0 bases and V by 7 bases; bases with no gene match: 12.

The rearrangement uses TRBV28 and TRBJ2-5, with D possibly called TRBD1 or TRBD2 (5 bases each). The V gene's germline CDR1 is MDHEN and CDR2 SYDVKM. The CDR3 has 14 amino acids. With 3 bases removed from V and 6 bases from J, the gap between germline ends came to 14 bases. CDR3 sequence: CASSFRGRVKTQYF. CDR3 DNA: TGTGCCAGCAGTTTTCGGGGCAGGGTTAAGACCCAGTACTTC.

The chain uses TRBV6-1 and TRBJ1-5, with D possibly being TRBD1 (5 bases). This CDR3 has 14 residues. Trimming took off 6 bases at V and 3 bases at J, with 12 bases between the two ends. The germline V gene encodes CDR1 MNHNS and CDR2 SASEGT. The DNA for the CDR3 is TGTGCCAGCAGCCGGGGACTGTTCAATCAGCCCCAGCATTTT. It specifies CASSRGLFNQPQHF.